Below are 27 T cell receptor beta chains sequenced from a single sample in a study of blood T cell repertoires in COVID-19. Libraries were prepared by immunoSEQ multiplex PCR; TCRdb keeps only in-frame clonotypes and omits some of them. The table includes 70,000 to 90,000 clones, around 89% detected once. The specimen was PBMCs or T cells enriched from blood (not recorded which). The receptors were gathered from a woman aged 50 to 65 with acute COVID-19.

This clone has just one count. The chain joins TRBV11-2 to TRBJ1-2; D not resolved. The length of the CDR3 is 15 residues. Trimming left V 0 bases short and J 1 base short, with 9 bases between. CDR1 and CDR2 (germline): SGHAT, FQNNGV. CDR3 coding DNA: TGTGCCAGCAGCTTAGATGGGCCTTATAACTATGGCTACACCTTC. This gives the protein CASSLDGPYNYGYTF.

The chain is built from TRBV3-1 (or the pseudogene TRBV3-2) and TRBJ2-7; 8 nucleotides agree with TRBD1. V lost 2 bases to trimming and J lost 6 bases; unmatched junction nucleotides: 3. The germline gives CDR1 LGHDT, CDR2 YNNKEL (reference sequence). The CDR3 runs to 13 residues. The CDR3: CASSQLTGGEQYF. The CDR3 DNA follows: TGTGCCAGCAGCCAATTAACAGGGGGCGAGCAGTACTTC.

The gene calls are TRBV18 and TRBJ2-2; a possible D gene is TRBD1 (5 bases). V was clipped by 3 bases and J by 1 base, with 12 bases between them. The CDR3 is 16 residues long. Germline V gene lookup returns CDR1 KGHSH and CDR2 LQKENI. CDR3 amino acids: CASSPQGGQNTGELFF. DNA of the CDR3: TGTGCCAGCTCACCTCAGGGTGGACAGAACACCGGGGAGCTGTTTTTT.

The genes are TRBV19 and TRBJ2-4; 11 bases match TRBD2. The length of the CDR3 is 17 residues. Germline CDR1 reads LNHDA; CDR2 reads SQIVND (reference sequence). V gave up 6 bases and J gave up 0 bases; unmatched junction bases: 7. This chain's CDR3 is CASRETSGTVAKNIQYF. The CDR3 nucleotides read TGTGCCAGTAGGGAGACTAGCGGGACAGTAGCCAAAAACATTCAGTACTTC.

This chain links TRBV4-1 with TRBJ2-2; D unresolved. The V gene's germline CDR1 is MGHRA and CDR2 YSYEKL. CDR3 size: 16 residues. Trimming removed 1 base at V and 6 bases at J, with 15 bases between. The CDR3, as DNA: TGCGCCAGCAGCCAAGGTGCAGGTCCTTCGTCCGGGGAGCTGTTTTTT. Translated: CASSQGAGPSSGELFF.

The gene calls are TRBV7-9 and TRBJ2-7, with D unresolved. Looked up from germline, CDR1 is SEHNR and CDR2 is FQNEAQ (reference sequence). This CDR3 is built from 16 residues. V dropped 5 bases and J dropped 0 bases, with 17 bases sitting between them. CDR3 sequence: CASSPPQSPSSYEQYF. The CDR3 DNA reads TGTGCCAGCAGCCCCCCTCAGTCGCCTAGCTCCTACGAGCAGTACTTC.

The rearrangement links TRBV7-2 to TRBJ2-5; TRBD1 might be the D (5 bases). This CDR3 spans 14 amino acids. Trimming removed 3 bases from V and 2 bases from J, with 10 bases in between. Looked up from germline, CDR1 is SGHTA and CDR2 is FQGNSA. This chain's CDR3 is CASSFGALQETQYF. The CDR3 nucleotides are TGTGCCAGCAGCTTTGGGGCGCTACAAGAGACCCAGTACTTC.

The chain links TRBV5-3 to TRBJ2-4; no firm D call. Being an ORF, TRBV5-3 has a function that is uncertain. The CDR3 consists of 14 residues. Trimming removed 2 bases from V and 1 base from J, with 7 bases in between. In nucleotides, the CDR3 is TGTGCCAGAAGCTTTCGGGTGGCCAAAAACATTCAGTACTTC. Amino acids: CARSFRVAKNIQYF.

This clone was picked up a small number of times. The chain employs TRBV28 and TRBJ1-2, with 7 bases aligning to TRBD1. Germline lookup yields CDR1 MDHEN and CDR2 SYDVKM. J gave up 8 bases and V 5 bases, and 17 bases lay outside the gene matches. The CDR3 extends over 16 amino acids. CDR3 in amino acids: CASSPRQGFGIRGYTF. The DNA for the CDR3 is TGTGCCAGCAGTCCCCGACAGGGTTTTGGTATTCGCGGCTACACCTTC.

V gene TRBV27 combines with J gene TRBJ1-2, with D possibly being TRBD1 (6 bases). The V gene's germline CDR1 is MNHEY and CDR2 SMNVEV (reference sequence). Trimming stripped 5 bases from V and 6 bases from J, with 7 bases between. The CDR3 loop spans 11 amino acids. The CDR3 loop is CASSPGDGYTF. The CDR3 nucleotides are TGTGCCAGCAGTCCAGGGGATGGCTACACCTTC.

The chain uses TRBV29-1 and TRBJ2-2, with 7 nucleotides matching TRBD1. CDR1 SQVTM and CDR2 ANQGSEA come from the germline V gene. The junction had 5 bases not matched to a gene; V was cut back by 1 base and J by 6 bases. The CDR3 contains 14 residues. The CDR3: CSVEGTDRAGELFF. CDR3 DNA sequence: TGCAGCGTTGAAGGGACAGACAGGGCCGGGGAGCTGTTTTTT.

This chain joins TRBV6-5 and TRBJ1-6; 9 nucleotides line up with TRBD1. CDR3 length equals 15 residues. Germline V CDR1 and CDR2: MNHEY, SVGAGI. Unmatched junction bases numbered 12, after V lost 5 bases and J lost 13 bases. The CDR3 DNA follows: TGTGCCAGCAGTCTTACCGGACAGGGGAATCTCCCCCTCCACTTT. Its protein product is CASSLTGQGNLPLHF.

This clone was counted between two and nine times. The CDR3: CASSKKDRGLAGVGTQYF. The CDR3 nucleotides are TGCGCCAGCAGCAAGAAGGACAGGGGGCTAGCGGGAGTAGGTACGCAGTATTTT. This chain uses TRBV10-2 with TRBJ2-3; a possible D gene is TRBD1 (11 bases). Germline V gene lookup returns CDR1 WSHSY and CDR2 SAAADI. Trimming shortened V by 6 bases and J by 8 bases, and 30 bases separated the two germline ends. The CDR3 contains 18 residues.

The chain links TRBV2 to TRBJ2-3; 7 bases match TRBD2. In germline, CDR1 is SNHLY, CDR2 FYNNEI. With V trimmed by 7 bases and J by 2 bases, 3 bases remained unmatched. This CDR3 comprises 13 residues. CDR3 DNA sequence: TGTGCCAGCACTAGCGGCTACACAGATACGCAGTATTTT. Translating gives CASTSGYTDTQYF.

V is TRBV3-1 (or the pseudogene TRBV3-2) and J is TRBJ1-2; D is ambiguous. The CDR3 is 14 amino acids. The germline CDR1 and CDR2 sequences are LGHDT and YNNKEL (reference sequence). Trimming took 4 bases from V and 8 from J, leaving 17 bases between them. In nucleotides, the CDR3 is TGTGCCAGCAGCCCCGAGTTCTCACCGCGGGGCTACACCTTC. It is translated as CASSPEFSPRGYTF.

This clone occurred once. The gene calls are TRBV7-9 and TRBJ1-6, with 7 bases lining up with TRBD1. Germline V gives CDR1 SEHNR, CDR2 FQNEAQ (reference sequence). The CDR3 totals 13 residues. V was pared by 4 bases and J by 10 bases, with 4 bases of the junction left unmatched. Written as DNA, the CDR3 is TGTGCCAGCAGCTCAGGGGGACAGTCACCCCTCCACTTT. Translation: CASSSGGQSPLHF.

The chain joins TRBV30 to TRBJ2-3; D is unresolved. The germline gives CDR1 GTSNPN, CDR2 SVGIG (reference sequence). V was pared by 4 bases and J by 3 bases, with 11 bases between. The CDR3 is 13 amino acids. The CDR3 protein is CAWNELRTDTQYF. DNA of the CDR3: TGTGCCTGGAACGAGCTGCGGACAGATACGCAGTATTTT.

This chain connects TRBV3-1 (or the pseudogene TRBV3-2) to TRBJ2-1, with D possibly being TRBD2 (6 bases). The CDR3 is 16 residues long. The germline gives CDR1 LGHDT, CDR2 YNNKEL (reference sequence). V lost 0 bases and J lost 1, with 10 bases in between. CDR3 nucleotide sequence: TGTGCCAGCAGCCAAGAACACCTAGCGTCCTACAATGAGCAGTTCTTC. Amino acid sequence: CASSQEHLASYNEQFF.

This clone was found once. This chain connects TRBV27 to TRBJ1-6; TRBD1 agrees at 8 bases. There are 14 residues in the CDR3. The germline V gene has CDR1 MNHEY and CDR2 SMNVEV (reference sequence). With V trimmed by 7 bases and J by 7 bases, 6 bases remained unmatched. Here the CDR3 reads CASKRTGLNSPLHF. The CDR3 DNA reads TGTGCCAGCAAAAGGACAGGGCTAAATTCACCCCTCCACTTT.

J is TRBJ2-1 and V is TRBV6-4; 13 nucleotides line up with TRBD2. V shed 0 bases and J 0 bases; nucleotides not matched to a gene: 5. CDR3 length equals 19 residues. CDR1 is MRHNA, CDR2 SNTAGT, per germline. In DNA form, the CDR3 reads TGTGCCAGCAGTGACTCCGGACTAGCGGGAGTCCTCTCCTACAATGAGCAGTTCTTC. Residues: CASSDSGLAGVLSYNEQFF.

The rearrangement links TRBV18 to TRBJ1-3, with D unresolved. Germline values: CDR1 KGHSH, CDR2 LQKENI. The CDR3 totals 16 residues. V was shortened by 4 bases and J by 0 bases, with 13 bases between the two germline ends. The DNA of the CDR3 is TGTGCCAGCTCACGAGGAGGGTCAAGCTCTGGAAACACCATATATTTT. It translates to CASSRGGSSSGNTIYF.

This chain links TRBV24-1 with TRBJ2-3; 8 bases line up with TRBD1. There are 16 residues in the CDR3. Germline V gives CDR1 KGHDR, CDR2 SFDVKD. The junction had 9 bases not matched to a gene; V was cut back by 2 bases and J by 6 bases. The CDR3 here is CATSDYGQGQADTQYF. CDR3 bases: TGTGCCACCAGTGATTACGGACAGGGACAGGCGGATACGCAGTATTTT.

CDR3 in DNA: TGTGCCAGCAGCCAACTAGGAGAAAGCACAGATACGCAGTATTTT. Translated: CASSQLGESTDTQYF. The rearrangement links TRBV3-1 (or the pseudogene TRBV3-2) to TRBJ2-3; no firm D call. The CDR3 spans 15 residues. The V and J ends lost 2 bases and 0 bases respectively, with 9 bases between them. Germline-derived CDR1 and CDR2 are LGHDT and YNNKEL (reference sequence).

The chain has TRBV7-2 and TRBJ2-5, with 8 nucleotides matching TRBD1. Germline loops: CDR1 SGHTA, CDR2 FQGNSA. V shed 6 bases, J shed 2 bases, and the junction held 8 bases outside the gene matches. There are 15 residues in the CDR3. Here the CDR3 reads CASSPIGDRQETQYF. CDR3 bases: TGTGCCAGCAGTCCCATCGGGGACAGGCAAGAGACCCAGTACTTC.

The chain carries TRBV6-5 and TRBJ2-3, with TRBD2 identical over 9 bases. This CDR3 has 14 residues. In germline, CDR1 is MNHEY, CDR2 SVGAGI. J lost 2 bases, V lost 7 bases, and 4 bases had no gene match. The CDR3 coding sequence is TGTGCCAGCAAGCGGGAGGTAATCACAGATACGCAGTATTTT. It translates to CASKREVITDTQYF.

V usage is TRBV24-1 and J usage is TRBJ2-3, with a tentative D call TRBD1 (5 bases). Trimming took off 0 bases at V and 4 bases at J, with 7 bases between the two ends. CDR3 length: 14 residues. CDR1 is KGHDR and CDR2 is SFDVKD in the germline V gene. CDR3 DNA: TGTGCCACCAGTGATTTGCAAGGGGCAGATACGCAGTATTTT. Encoded protein: CATSDLQGADTQYF.

The chain uses TRBV7-3 and TRBJ1-5; D not certain. V lost 3 bases and J 3 bases, leaving 6 bases between the germline ends. The CDR3 runs 13 residues. CDR1 and CDR2 (germline): SGHTA, FQGTGA. The CDR3 reads CASSFLPNQPQHF. The DNA for the CDR3 is TGTGCCAGCAGCTTCCTTCCCAATCAGCCCCAGCATTTT. Full variable domain (rest looked up from reference TRBV7-3 and TRBJ1-5): GAGVSQTPSNKVTEKGKYVELRCDPISGHTALYWYRQSLGQGPEFLIYFQGTGAADDSGLPNDRFFAVRPEGSVSTLKIQRTERGDSAVYLCASSFLPNQPQHFGDGTRLSIL.